The T cell receptor (beta chain) under discussion was sequenced for a study of T cells in Graves' hyperthyroidism and ophthalmopathy. Criteria for exclusion of patients were uncontrolled infection, other autoimmune disease, pregnancy or lactation. Amplified regions were TCR beta CDR3 sequences from RNA transcripts. HTBI primers drove first-round RT-PCR of the TCR CDR3. TCRdb independently ran MiXCR on the multiplex PCR reads; one entry per CDR3 protein. The sample lists about 640,000 distinct CDR3 sequences, less than 25% seen once, with approximately 30% in the top ten. The J segment lost 5 bases and the V segment lost 6 bases, leaving 9 bases of the junction unmatched. The CDR3 runs to 15 residues. CDR1 and CDR2 from the germline V gene are MNHEY and SMNVEV (reference sequence).

The source material was blood. The chain employs TRBV27 and TRBJ2-3; 9 nucleotides align to TRBD2. This receptor was identified in a young man with Graves' ophthalmopathy. CDR3 DNA: TGTGCCAGCAGCCGGACTAGCGCGACTGGAGATACGCAGTATTTT. Its translation is CASSRTSATGDTQYF.